These 14 T cell receptor beta chains were all obtained from the same sample, sequenced in a study of cytomegalovirus exposure and HLA in healthy donors. PCR employed 60 Vbeta and 13 Jbeta primers. TCRdb's table, derived via immunoSEQ multiplex PCR, lists solely in-frame clones and lacks some. This table holds about 110,000 clones, 80% found once. Sequencing used PBMCs. All receptors derive from a woman aged 60 to 75 in good health and CMV-seropositive.

The chain is built from TRBV29-1 and TRBJ2-3; the match to TRBD2 covers 7 bases. The V gene end was trimmed by 1 base and the J gene end by 4 bases; junction bases not matched to a gene: 2. CDR3 length: 13 residues. CDR1 and CDR2 from the germline V gene are SQVTM and ANQGSEA. The CDR3: CSVEGGGADTQYF. The DNA of the CDR3 is TGCAGCGTTGAAGGCGGGGGTGCAGATACGCAGTATTTT.

V is TRBV4-1 and J is TRBJ2-7, with 8 bases matching TRBD1. V dropped 3 bases and J dropped 2; count of bases not matched to a gene: 3. Germline-derived CDR1 and CDR2 are MGHRA and YSYEKL. CDR3 length: 14 residues. CDR3 sequence: CASSQGTGTYEQYF. In nucleotides, the CDR3 is TGCGCCAGCAGCCAGGGGACAGGTACCTACGAGCAGTACTTC.

The V call is TRBV2, the J call TRBJ1-1, with a possible D match to TRBD1 (6 bases). Between the trimmed V and J ends, which lost 4 bases and 3 bases, there was a span of 9 bases. The CDR3 spans 13 residues. In germline, CDR1 is SNHLY, CDR2 FYNNEI. CDR3 region: CASSGGGHTEAFF. The CDR3 DNA sequence: TGTGCCAGCAGTGGGGGGGGGCACACTGAAGCTTTCTTT. The full variable domain, in which reference TRBV2 and TRBJ1-1 provide the parts outside the CDR3, is EPEVTQTPSHQVTQMGQEVILRCVPISNHLYFYWYRQILGQKVEFLVSFYNNEISEKSEIFDDQFSVERPDGSNFTLKIRSTKLEDSAMYFCASSGGGHTEAFFGQGTRLTVV.

Sample share makes this clone medium-sized (0.01 to 0.1%). The rearrangement links TRBV5-1 to TRBJ1-2; D perhaps matches TRBD1 (5 bases). The CDR3 has 14 amino acids. The V end was cut by 1 base, the J end by 8 bases, with 15 bases between. The germline V gene encodes CDR1 SGHRS and CDR2 YFSETQ. DNA of the CDR3: TGCGCCAGCAGCTTGCCGGGGGGGAGAGGCGGCTACACCTTC. This codes for CASSLPGGRGGYTF.

This chain connects TRBV5-5 to TRBJ1-4; D gene unclear. The CDR3 spans 15 residues. The germline V gene has CDR1 SGHKS and CDR2 YYEKEE (reference sequence). V lost 3 bases and J 4 bases, leaving 13 bases between the germline ends. Written as DNA, the CDR3 is TGTGCCAGCAGCTCGTGGACTGATGTTAATGAAAAACTGTTTTTT. It is translated as CASSSWTDVNEKLFF.

Points on this clone: An end of the junction does not agree with germline; a read error may underlie this. This sequence joins TRBV7-9 and TRBJ2-7; 7 bases match TRBD2. The CDR3 length is 15 residues. From germline, CDR1 is SEHNR and CDR2 FQNEAQ (reference sequence). In DNA, the CDR3 is TGTTCCAGCAGCTCGGCGAGCGGGATCGCCTACGAGCAGTACTTC. Translated, it gives CSSSSASGIAYEQYF.

The chain is built from TRBV19 and TRBJ1-1; 7 bases are a match to TRBD1. Germline V gene sequence: CDR1 LNHDA, CDR2 SQIVND (reference sequence). The trim removed 9 bases at V and 1 base at J, leaving 5 bases unmatched. The CDR3 is made up of 13 amino acids. For the CDR3, the DNA is TGTGCCAGCGGGGACAGACCGAACACTGAAGCTTTCTTT. This sequence encodes CASGDRPNTEAFF.

The chain has TRBV4-2 and TRBJ2-3; tentatively, D is TRBD2 (5 bases). CDR3 length: 15 amino acids. CDR1 LGHNA and CDR2 YNFKEQ come from the germline V gene. Trimming took 3 bases from V and 7 from J, leaving 17 bases between them. The CDR3 here is CASSQTQSETNTQYF. The CDR3 coding sequence is TGTGCCAGCAGCCAGACACAGAGCGAGACTAATACGCAGTATTTT.

The J gene is TRBJ1-4, the V gene TRBV2; TRBD1 might be the D (5 bases). The germline CDR1 and CDR2 sequences are SNHLY and FYNNEI. V was clipped by 6 bases and J by 3 bases, with 5 bases between them. The length of the CDR3 is 12 residues. CDR3 in amino acids: CASRQANEKLFF. CDR3 DNA: TGTGCCAGCAGACAGGCTAATGAAAAACTGTTTTTT.

CDR3 in DNA: TGTGCCAGCAGTTACAACCGGGACAGGGGGAACGAGCAGTACTTC. Translating gives CASSYNRDRGNEQYF. The J gene is TRBJ2-7, the V gene TRBV6-5; 11 positions match TRBD1. Germline values: CDR1 MNHEY, CDR2 SVGAGI. J was trimmed by 5 bases and V by 2 bases; bases with no gene match: 5. The CDR3 totals 15 residues.

The rearrangement links TRBV9 to TRBJ1-2; 7 bases line up with TRBD1. The CDR3 spans 15 residues. Germline CDR1 SGDLS, CDR2 YYNGEE. V shed 4 bases and J 4 bases; nucleotides not matched to a gene: 10. CDR3 DNA sequence: TGTGCCAGCAGCTACCCCGGGACAGAGGTCTATGGCTACACCTTC. This sequence encodes CASSYPGTEVYGYTF.

As for this clone: The germline gene is not matched at one end of the junction; a read error may be the cause. This chain links TRBV6-6 with TRBJ2-3; 8 nucleotides match TRBD2. CDR1 and CDR2 from the germline V gene are MNHNY and SVGAGI (reference sequence). The CDR3 has 14 amino acids. CDR3 nucleotides: TGTGCCGGCAGTAAGACTAGCGGCACAGATACGCAGTATTTT. It encodes CAGSKTSGTDTQYF.

The CDR3 spells CASSPPGLAGTASYNEQFF. The CDR3 region has the DNA TGTGCCAGCTCACCCCCGGGACTAGCGGGCACGGCTTCTTACAATGAGCAGTTCTTC. The chain has TRBV18 and TRBJ2-1; 12 bases align to TRBD2. After removal of 3 bases from V and 4 bases from J, the junction contained 13 bases not matched to a gene. The CDR3 is made up of 19 amino acids. The germline CDR1 and CDR2 sequences are KGHSH and LQKENI.

The chain recombines TRBV6-1 with TRBJ1-2, with 8 bases lining up with TRBD1. Germline assignment: CDR1 MNHNS and CDR2 SASEGT. This CDR3 has 14 residues. The V and J ends lost 7 bases and 5 bases, in that order; junction bases with no gene match: 9. CDR3 DNA: TGTGCCAGCACCACCCCGGACAGGGTGTATGGCTACACCTTC. Translated, it gives CASTTPDRVYGYTF.